The clone carrying this TCR beta chain was observed a single time. What it recognizes is unknown. The data originate from a study of T cell responses to AZD1222 COVID-19 vaccine. This CDR3 contains 13 residues. Per germline, CDR1 SQVTM and CDR2 ANQGSEA. Trimming removed 6 bases at V and 3 bases at J, with 15 bases between. Profiled with immunoSEQ multiplex PCR; TCRdb holds only in-frame clones, not every one. This sample yields 150,000 to 200,000 clones, of which roughly 94% are seen a single time; 5.1% belongs to the top ten. Whole-study findings and limits: The sample set comprised mostly white British donors with more females, and clonal diversity was possibly underestimated.

Sequenced material: peripheral blood, taken 28 days after the second AZD1222 dose. The chain combines TRBV29-1 with TRBJ2-7, with D maybe TRBD1 (7 bases). The receptor was isolated from an adult who received the AZD1222 COVID-19 vaccine. The CDR3 DNA is TGCAGCGTGGAGGGACAGCCAAACTACGAGCAGTACTTC. This codes for CSVEGQPNYEQYF.